Presented here are 32 T cell receptor beta chains from one specimen sequenced in a study of T cell changes during pregnancy in multiple sclerosis (dated by TCRdb to between 2019 and 2020). To prepare the library, the immunoSEQ multiplex PCR assay was applied. TCRdb mirrors the immuneACCESS table, restricted to in-frame sequences. Some clones are absent from its copies; in checked studies, under half trace to an unresolved V gene, and the reason for the others is unknown. The sample includes 70,000 to 90,000 clones, with about 90% observed a single time. The ten largest clones take up 3% to 4.5% of the sample. This specimen was PBMCs, taken in the first trimester of pregnancy. The receptor source for this set is a female donor in good health, serving as a control in a pregnancy study. Some clones in this sample may be carry-over from other donors' samples.

The chain is built from TRBV4-1 and TRBJ1-1; 7 bases are a match to TRBD1. Looked up from germline, CDR1 is MGHRA and CDR2 is YSYEKL. Germline trimming cut 8 bases from V and 5 bases from J; bases unmatched to any gene: 8. This CDR3 has 13 residues. CDR3 sequence: CASGRQGRTEAFF. The CDR3 DNA follows: TGCGCCAGCGGGCGACAGGGAAGGACTGAAGCTTTCTTT.

The V call is TRBV19, the J call TRBJ2-2; 10 bases map to TRBD2. Germline V gives CDR1 LNHDA, CDR2 SQIVND (reference sequence). CDR3 length equals 15 residues. Unmatched junction bases numbered 7, after V lost 6 bases and J lost 6 bases. The CDR3 is CASRTPSGSPGELFF. CDR3 nucleotides: TGTGCCAGTAGGACGCCTAGCGGGAGTCCCGGGGAGCTGTTTTTT.

This chain connects TRBV7-3 to TRBJ2-2; 11 nucleotides agree with TRBD2. Germline V gives CDR1 SGHTA, CDR2 FQGTGA. The CDR3 loop spans 16 amino acids. V was pared by 5 bases and J by 4 bases, with 6 bases of the junction left unmatched. The CDR3 sequence: CASSPTSGSVTGELFF. CDR3 nucleotide sequence: TGTGCCAGCAGCCCTACTAGCGGGAGTGTCACCGGGGAGCTGTTTTTT.

The rearrangement joins TRBV28 to TRBJ2-7; 9 bases fit TRBD1. The CDR3 is 14 amino acids. CDR1 and CDR2 (germline): MDHEN, SYDVKM. J gave up 3 bases and V 5 bases, and 5 bases lay outside the gene matches. The CDR3 nucleotides are TGTGCCAGCAGTCTGGGACAGGGACGCTACGAGCAGTACTTC. The encoded protein is CASSLGQGRYEQYF.

This chain joins TRBV4-3 and TRBJ1-1; no clear D gene. The CDR3 sequence is 17 residues long. Germline lookup yields CDR1 LGHNA and CDR2 YSLEER. The V end was cut by 1 base, the J end by 4 bases, with 19 bases between. The CDR3 coding sequence is TGCGCCAGCAGCCAAGTGTATTCTGGACGGCGGGTCACTGAAGCTTTCTTT. This encodes CASSQVYSGRRVTEAFF.

The chain's CDR3 is CASSLQGADTEAFF. CDR3 nucleotide sequence: TGTGCCAGCAGTCTCCAGGGGGCGGACACTGAAGCTTTCTTT. The chain couples TRBV28 to TRBJ1-1; 8 bases line up with TRBD1. With V trimmed by 5 bases and J by 3 bases, 5 bases remained unmatched. In germline, CDR1 is MDHEN, CDR2 SYDVKM. The CDR3 spans 14 residues.

The chain uses TRBV29-1 and TRBJ2-7; 7 nucleotides line up with TRBD1. V gave up 4 bases and J gave up 8 bases; unmatched junction bases: 5. Germline V lookup: CDR1 SQVTM, CDR2 ANQGSEA. CDR3 length: 11 amino acids. In nucleotides, the CDR3 is TGCAGCGTTGGGGACAGCAGACAGCAGTACTTC. Amino acids: CSVGDSRQQYF.

The genes are TRBV19 and TRBJ2-3; perhaps TRBD2 as D (7 bases). The CDR3 has 17 amino acids. Germline assignment: CDR1 LNHDA and CDR2 SQIVND (reference sequence). Between the trimmed V and J ends, which lost 3 bases and 3 bases, there was a span of 19 bases. CDR3 nucleotides: TGTGCCAGTAGTATCAGGATATTGGGGGGGCGGACAGATACGCAGTATTTT. It is translated as CASSIRILGGRTDTQYF.

This clone appeared once. This chain connects TRBV4-3 to TRBJ2-7; maybe TRBD1 (6 bases). The CDR3 is made up of 15 amino acids. Trimming took 4 bases from V and 3 from J, leaving 16 bases between them. Germline CDR1 and CDR2: LGHNA and YSLEER. The CDR3 reads CASSRELGHHYEQYF. CDR3 DNA sequence: TGCGCCAGCAGCCGCGAACTGGGACACCACTACGAGCAGTACTTC.

This chain links TRBV5-1 with TRBJ2-3; the match to TRBD2 covers 11 bases. The J segment lost 4 bases and the V segment lost 4 bases, leaving 5 bases of the junction unmatched. There are 15 residues in the CDR3. The germline V gene encodes CDR1 SGHRS and CDR2 YFSETQ. The CDR3 loop is CASSAGTSGADTQYF. CDR3 coding DNA: TGCGCCAGCAGCGCCGGGACTAGCGGAGCAGATACGCAGTATTTT.

This clone was detected once. CDR3 nucleotides: TGCGCCAGCAGCTTGGTCCAGAGGACTAGCGGCACCGGGGAGCTGTTTTTT. It codes for CASSLVQRTSGTGELFF. The J gene is TRBJ2-2, the V gene TRBV5-1; 10 bases fit TRBD2. Trimming removed 0 bases from V and 4 bases from J; junction bases left unmatched: 6. From germline, CDR1 is SGHRS and CDR2 YFSETQ. CDR3 size: 17 residues.

This clone was recorded only once. This rearrangement joins TRBV27 to TRBJ2-7, with TRBD2 identical over 7 bases. The ends lost 5 bases at V and 4 bases at J; junction bases unmatched: 5. Germline CDR1 is MNHEY and CDR2 is SMNVEV (reference sequence). The CDR3 totals 13 residues. The CDR3 bases are TGTGCCAGCAGTCAACGGGGGGATTACGAGCAGTACTTC. Protein sequence: CASSQRGDYEQYF.

The CDR3 is CASIPGQLSSYEQYF. CDR3 sequence (DNA): TGTGCCAGCATCCCGGGACAGCTAAGCTCCTACGAGCAGTACTTC. This chain joins TRBV6-6 and TRBJ2-7, with TRBD1 matching over 7 bases. This CDR3 comprises 15 residues. The V and J ends lost 7 bases and 0 bases, in that order; junction bases with no gene match: 9. Germline assignment: CDR1 MNHNY and CDR2 SVGAGI (reference sequence).

This chain joins TRBV23-1 and TRBJ1-6, with D hard to call. TRBV23-1 is an open reading frame, and its role is uncertain. Trimming stripped 2 bases from V and 8 bases from J, with 16 bases between. The CDR3 has 16 amino acids. Here the CDR3 reads CASSQATKKRYSPLHF. The DNA for the CDR3 is TGCGCCAGCAGTCAAGCCACTAAGAAACGTTATTCACCCCTCCACTTT.

CDR3 residues: CASSGVRADYNSPLHF. The CDR3 DNA is TGTGCCAGTAGTGGCGTCCGGGCTGACTACAATTCACCCCTCCACTTT. The chain carries TRBV19 and TRBJ1-6; D gene uncertain. The germline V and J ends were trimmed by 5 bases and 7 bases, with 18 bases remaining between them. The CDR3 totals 16 residues. CDR1 LNHDA and CDR2 SQIVND come from the germline V gene (reference sequence).

The V and J genes are TRBV6-6 and TRBJ2-7; TRBD2 aligns across 8 bases. The CDR3 has 14 amino acids. With 6 bases clipped from V and 3 bases from J, the junction kept 7 bases outside the gene matches. Germline V gives CDR1 MNHNY, CDR2 SVGAGI (reference sequence). In DNA, the CDR3 is TGTGCCAGCAGACCAGCCAGCGGGAGCTACGAGCAGTACTTC. This sequence encodes CASRPASGSYEQYF.

This clone was recorded a few times. J is TRBJ2-2 and V is TRBV4-3; TRBD2 aligns across 9 bases. Per the germline V gene, CDR1 is LGHNA and CDR2 is YSLEER. The trim removed 4 bases at V and 6 bases at J, leaving 12 bases unmatched. CDR3 size: 17 residues. The CDR3 DNA follows: TGCGCCAGCAGCCCACCCGGCGGGAGGGCCTTCCCCGGGGAGCTGTTTTTT. It yields the protein CASSPPGGRAFPGELFF.

The chain couples TRBV19 to TRBJ1-2; D uncertain. The germline V gene has CDR1 LNHDA and CDR2 SQIVND (reference sequence). The CDR3 extends over 13 amino acids. Deletions cut 6 bases from V and 5 bases from J, with 13 bases between. CDR3 protein: CASSATEDYGYTF. The CDR3 DNA reads TGTGCCAGTAGCGCGACTGAGGATTATGGCTACACCTTC.

The gene calls are TRBV6-6 and TRBJ2-1; a weak D match, TRBD1 (6 bases). CDR3 length: 14 residues. V was shortened by 8 bases and J by 4 bases, with 15 bases between the two germline ends. CDR1 and CDR2 from the germline V gene are MNHNY and SVGAGI (reference sequence). The CDR3 sequence is CASGGQGSYNEQFF. The CDR3 region has the DNA TGTGCCAGCGGTGGGCAGGGGTCATACAATGAGCAGTTCTTC.

The V gene is TRBV29-1, the J gene TRBJ1-1, with 9 bases lining up with TRBD1. The germline V gene encodes CDR1 SQVTM and CDR2 ANQGSEA. The J segment lost 1 base and the V segment lost 1 base, leaving 10 bases of the junction unmatched. This CDR3 is built from 17 residues. CDR3 coding DNA: TGCAGCGTTGAAGCTGCCCGACAGGGGGTGGGGAACACTGAAGCTTTCTTT. This codes for CSVEAARQGVGNTEAFF.

This clone was observed many times. The chain recombines TRBV7-8 with TRBJ2-7, with D possibly matching TRBD1 (6 bases). This CDR3 comprises 14 residues. CDR1 SGHVS and CDR2 FQNEAQ come from the germline V gene. V shed 1 base and J shed 3 bases, with 10 bases lying between them. The CDR3 region has the DNA TGTGCCAGCAGCTTAGATAGAGGGGGCTACGAGCAGTACTTC. Translation gives CASSLDRGGYEQYF. Complete variable domain (other parts from reference TRBV7-8 and TRBJ2-7): GAGVSQSPRYKVAKRGQDVALRCDPISGHVSLFWYQQALGQGPEFLTYFQNEAQLDKSGLPSDRFFAERPEGSVSTLKIQRTQQEDSAVYLCASSLDRGGYEQYFGPGTRLTVT.

The chain links TRBV28 to TRBJ1-1; no clear D gene. Trimming took off 2 bases at V and 1 base at J, with 5 bases between the two ends. Germline CDR1 and CDR2: MDHEN and SYDVKM. The CDR3 extends over 13 amino acids. CDR3 sequence reads: CASSLEGNTEAFF. The CDR3 coding sequence is TGTGCCAGCAGTTTAGAGGGGAACACTGAAGCTTTCTTT.

The CDR3 sequence is CASSPTGNTEAFF. For the CDR3, the DNA is TGTGCCAGCAGCCCAACAGGGAACACTGAAGCTTTCTTT. V and J are TRBV27 and TRBJ1-1, with a possible D match to TRBD1 (5 bases). This CDR3 is built from 13 residues. From germline, CDR1 is MNHEY and CDR2 SMNVEV (reference sequence). V shed 6 bases and J shed 1 base, with 9 bases lying between them.

The rearrangement uses TRBV5-1 and TRBJ2-1; 8 nucleotides align to TRBD2. This CDR3 has 13 residues. Unmatched junction bases numbered 5, after V lost 2 bases and J lost 10 bases. Germline CDR1 and CDR2: SGHRS and YFSETQ. The CDR3, as DNA: TGCGCCAGCAGCTTATCGCGGGAGGCAGAGCAGTTCTTC. It codes for CASSLSREAEQFF.

The rearrangement links TRBV27 to TRBJ2-7; TRBD1 matches at 10 bases. The germline V gene has CDR1 MNHEY and CDR2 SMNVEV (reference sequence). V gave up 6 bases and J gave up 4 bases; unmatched junction bases: 6. There are 14 residues in the CDR3. Here the CDR3 DNA reads TGTGCCAGCAGCCAGACAGGGGGCAGGTACGAGCAGTACTTC. This sequence encodes CASSQTGGRYEQYF.

The chain is built from TRBV4-1 and TRBJ1-2, with TRBD1 matching over 8 bases. The germline V gene has CDR1 MGHRA and CDR2 YSYEKL. After removal of 4 bases from V and 2 bases from J, the junction contained 6 bases not matched to a gene. The CDR3 runs to 15 residues. The CDR3 protein is CASSLPGQANYGYTF. CDR3 in DNA: TGCGCCAGCAGCCTACCGGGACAGGCAAACTATGGCTACACCTTC.

This clone has only one observation. The chain links TRBV27 to TRBJ2-3, with a weak D call TRBD2 (6 bases). Germline V gene lookup returns CDR1 MNHEY and CDR2 SMNVEV (reference sequence). This CDR3 contains 15 residues. The V end was cut by 6 bases, the J end by 2 bases, with 15 bases between. The CDR3 DNA is TGTGCCAGCAGCCCAACCGGGGGACTCACAGATACGCAGTATTTT. Translated: CASSPTGGLTDTQYF.

The genes are TRBV7-9 and TRBJ1-1, with D perhaps TRBD1 (5 bases). CDR1 SEHNR and CDR2 FQNEAQ come from the germline V gene (reference sequence). The length of the CDR3 is 14 residues. The germline V and J ends were trimmed by 5 bases and 0 bases, with 10 bases remaining between them. The DNA for the CDR3 is TGTGCCAGCAGCGCGGACAATTTGAACACTGAAGCTTTCTTT. It encodes CASSADNLNTEAFF.

The chain carries TRBV7-2 and TRBJ2-1, with D unresolved. This CDR3 is 13 amino acids long. The V gene lost 5 bases and the J gene lost 4 bases, with 9 bases spanning the gap. CDR1 and CDR2 (germline): SGHTA, FQGNSA. The CDR3 loop is CASSALPYNEQFF. The CDR3 region has the DNA TGTGCCAGCAGCGCCCTACCTTACAATGAGCAGTTCTTC.

The chain carries TRBV27 and TRBJ2-7; TRBD1 agrees at 7 bases. V shed 5 bases and J 3 bases; nucleotides not matched to a gene: 10. Per germline, CDR1 MNHEY and CDR2 SMNVEV (reference sequence). This CDR3 has 15 residues. For the CDR3, the DNA is TGTGCCAGCAGTCCCGAACAGGGGTACTACTACGAGCAGTACTTC. It specifies CASSPEQGYYYEQYF.

The rearrangement links TRBV4-1 to TRBJ2-3, with 8 bases fitting TRBD1. CDR3 length: 15 residues. Trimming removed 3 bases from V and 3 bases from J; junction bases left unmatched: 5. Germline CDR1 reads MGHRA; CDR2 reads YSYEKL. In DNA, the CDR3 is TGCGCCAGCAGCCACCGGACAGGGAGGACAGATACGCAGTATTTT. Protein product: CASSHRTGRTDTQYF.

This sequence joins TRBV5-1 and TRBJ2-6, with no clear D. V was cut by 0 bases and J by 1 base, with 11 bases left in between. The CDR3 is made up of 17 amino acids. CDR1 SGHRS and CDR2 YFSETQ come from the germline V gene. CDR3 protein: CASSLDYPPSGANVLTF. CDR3 nucleotides: TGCGCCAGCAGCTTGGACTATCCTCCATCTGGGGCCAACGTCCTGACTTTC. The full variable domain, with the rest looked up from reference TRBV5-1 and TRBJ2-6, is KAGVTQTPRYLIKTRGQQVTLSCSPISGHRSVSWYQQTPGQGLQFLFEYFSETQRNKGNFPGRFSGRQFSNSRSEMNVSTLELGDSALYLCASSLDYPPSGANVLTFGAGSRLTVL.